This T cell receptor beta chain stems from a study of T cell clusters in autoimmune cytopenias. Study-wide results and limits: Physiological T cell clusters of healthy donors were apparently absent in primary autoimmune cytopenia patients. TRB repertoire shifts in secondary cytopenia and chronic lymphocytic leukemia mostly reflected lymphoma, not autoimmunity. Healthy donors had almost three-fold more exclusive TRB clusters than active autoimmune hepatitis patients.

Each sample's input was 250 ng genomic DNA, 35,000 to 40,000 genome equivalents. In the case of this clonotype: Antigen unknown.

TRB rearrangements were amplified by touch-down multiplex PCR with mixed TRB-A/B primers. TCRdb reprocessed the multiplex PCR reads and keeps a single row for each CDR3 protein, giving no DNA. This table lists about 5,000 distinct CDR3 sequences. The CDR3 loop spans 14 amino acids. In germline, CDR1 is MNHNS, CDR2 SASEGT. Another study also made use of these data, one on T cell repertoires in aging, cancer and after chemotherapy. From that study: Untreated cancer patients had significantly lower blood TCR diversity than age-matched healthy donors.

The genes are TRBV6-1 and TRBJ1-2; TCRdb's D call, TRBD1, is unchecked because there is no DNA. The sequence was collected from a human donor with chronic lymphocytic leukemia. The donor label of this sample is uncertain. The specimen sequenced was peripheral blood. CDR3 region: CASSPGSEGYGYTF.